A selection of T cell receptor beta chains follows, all from one sample in a study of cytomegalovirus exposure and HLA in healthy donors. TCRdb's copy holds only in-frame clones and misses some; the assay was immunoSEQ multiplex PCR. The table has roughly 330,000 clones, 87% seen once. Sequencing was done on a sample of PBMCs. The origin of the receptors is a young woman in good health and CMV-seropositive. Both conserved end residues are part of each CDR3. A D gene is named only where the DNA matches it firmly. Clone size, where shown, is once, few, many, or a class for clones that have expanded.

>NA|once|TRBV7-9|TRBJ2-7
CASIPLNADEHYEQYF
TGTGCCAGCATTCCCTTGAATGCAGACGAGCACTACGAGCAGTACTTC
>NA|NA|TRBV25-1|TRBJ1-4
CASSERTVATNEKLFF
TGTGCCAGCAGTGAGCGGACAGTTGCAACTAATGAAAAACTGTTTTTT
>TRBD1|NA|TRBV23-1|TRBJ1-5
CASSRTIGGQGGQPQHF
TGCGCCAGCAGTCGAACCATCGGGGGACAGGGGGGCCAGCCCCAGCATTTT
>TRBD2|NA|TRBV6-6|TRBJ2-3
CASSISGEGTDTQYF
TGTGCCAGCAGCATTAGCGGGGAAGGCACAGATACGCAGTATTTT
>TRBD1|NA|TRBV30|TRBJ1-1
CAWAWDSRNTEAFF
TGTGCCTGGGCTTGGGACAGCCGAAACACTGAAGCTTTCTTT
>NA|once|TRBV2|TRBJ2-7
CASSTDRRGSYEQYF
TGTGCCAGCAGTACCGACAGGAGGGGATCCTACGAGCAGTACTTC
>TRBD1|many|TRBV5-4|TRBJ1-5
CASSSDRDVGQPQHF
TGTGCCAGCAGCTCCGACAGGGACGTGGGGCAGCCCCAGCATTTT
>TRBD2|NA|TRBV27|TRBJ2-3
CASSPQRGSTDTQYF
TGTGCCAGCAGCCCCCAGCGGGGTTCCACAGATACGCAGTATTTT
>NA|NA|TRBV19|TRBJ2-7
CASRPGVSSYEQYF
TGTGCCAGTAGGCCAGGCGTCAGCTCCTACGAGCAGTACTTC
>NA|NA|TRBV14|TRBJ2-5
CASSQDWERRETQYF
TGTGCCAGCAGCCAAGACTGGGAACGTCGTGAGACCCAGTACTTC
>NA|NA|TRBV7-9|TRBJ1-5
CASSTFPTSGGPQHF
TGTGCCAGCAGCACATTCCCGACGTCAGGAGGGCCCCAGCATTTT
>NA|NA|TRBV7-2|TRBJ2-1
CASSLAVLNRNEQFF
TGTGCCAGCAGCTTAGCGGTACTCAATAGGAATGAGCAGTTCTTC
>TRBD1|NA|TRBV25-1|TRBJ2-7
CASGTETYEQYF
TGTGCCAGCGGGACAGAGACCTACGAGCAGTACTTC
>NA|NA|TRBV5-1|TRBJ2-6
CASSLGLSLDSGANVLTF
TGCGCCAGCAGCTTGGGACTGTCTTTGGACTCTGGGGCCAACGTCCTGACTTTC
>NA|NA|TRBV7-9|TRBJ1-5
CASSLNGRAQPQHF
TGTGCCAGCAGCTTAAATGGTCGGGCTCAGCCCCAGCATTTT
>TRBD1|NA|TRBV25-1|TRBJ2-2
CASSELRTGAGELFF
TGTGCCAGCAGTGAATTACGGACAGGGGCCGGGGAGCTGTTTTTT
>NA|NA|TRBV9|TRBJ1-4
CASSVGPGREKLFF
TGTGCCAGCAGCGTAGGCCCAGGGCGTGAAAAACTGTTTTTT
>NA|NA|TRBV2|TRBJ2-5
CASTRLLQQETQYF
TGTGCCAGCACTAGACTCCTCCAGCAAGAGACCCAGTACTTC
>NA|NA|TRBV6-5|TRBJ2-3
CASSSVTSTDTQYF
TGTGCCAGCAGTTCGGTAACTAGCACAGATACGCAGTATTTT
>NA|NA|TRBV13|TRBJ2-6
CASSYSGANVLTF
TGTGCCAGCAGCTATTCTGGGGCCAACGTCCTGACTTTC
>NA|NA|TRBV15|TRBJ2-3
CATRHGGEFADTQYF
TGTGCCACCAGGCATGGGGGAGAATTTGCGGATACGCAGTATTTT
>TRBD1|NA|TRBV29-1|TRBJ2-1
CSGRDRGEGNEQFF
TGCAGCGGACGAGACAGGGGCGAGGGCAATGAGCAGTTCTTC